This TCR beta chain was captured by sequencing in a study of blood T cell repertoires in COVID-19. V trimming: 4 bases; J trimming: 4 bases; junction bases outside the gene matches: 7. Germline CDR1 and CDR2: MNHEY and SVGAGI. The CDR3 loop spans 15 amino acids. Method: immunoSEQ multiplex PCR; TCRdb's copy keeps in-frame clones and lacks some. The sample has 190,000 or so clones; approximately 87% are singletons. The chain uses TRBV6-5 and TRBJ1-1; TRBD1 matches at 9 bases. What was sequenced was peripheral blood. The receptor's source is a woman aged 18-29 years who had recovered from COVID-19. CDR3 protein: CASSLQGAGTTEAFF. As DNA, the CDR3 is TGTGCCAGCAGTTTACAGGGGGCTGGAACCACTGAAGCTTTCTTT.